The rows below give T cell receptor beta chains drawn from one sample of a study of human T cells and chemical hapten exposure. TCRdb redid the calling of the RACE reads with MiXCR, one entry per CDR3 protein. This sample has about 120,000 distinct CDR3 sequences, with about 11% found just once. Sequenced here: whole blood, sampled in connection with sensitization to the hapten diphenylcyclopropenone (DPC). Receptor source: a woman aged 45-59 years with alopecia areata. Some clones in this sample may be carry-over from other donors' samples. The CDR3 runs from the conserved cysteine through the conserved F or W. Fields, in order: D gene, clone size, J gene, V gene, CDR3 DNA, CDR3 protein. D genes are given only for firm matches. Clone sizes are given selectively: once, few, many, or a class where the clone is expanded.

d_call: NA
clone_size: few
j_call: TRBJ2-7
v_call: TRBV25-1
cdr3_nt: TGTGCCAGCAGTGAAGGTGGAGAGCAGTACTTC
cdr3_aa: CASSEGGEQYF

d_call: NA
clone_size: many
j_call: TRBJ2-7
v_call: TRBV12-3/TRBV12-4
cdr3_nt: TGTGCCAGCAGTTTAGGGAGAAACGAGCAGTACTTC
cdr3_aa: CASSLGRNEQYF

d_call: TRBD2
clone_size: many
j_call: TRBJ2-3
v_call: TRBV29-1
cdr3_nt: TGCAGCGTTGGAGTTAGCGGGAGTAAAACGCAGTATTTT
cdr3_aa: CSVGVSGSKTQYF

d_call: NA
clone_size: many
j_call: TRBJ1-2
v_call: TRBV29-1
cdr3_nt: TGCAGCGTTGAGGAGGGACTCTATGGCTACACCTTC
cdr3_aa: CSVEEGLYGYTF

d_call: NA
clone_size: NA
j_call: TRBJ2-3
v_call: TRBV30
cdr3_nt: TGTGCCTCTAATAAGGGTTTCACAGATACGCAGTATTTT
cdr3_aa: CASNKGFTDTQYF

d_call: TRBD1
clone_size: NA
j_call: TRBJ2-7
v_call: TRBV6-2/TRBV6-3
cdr3_nt: TGTGCCAGCAGTTACTCTCGGGACAGGGGATTCCACGAGCAGTACTTC
cdr3_aa: CASSYSRDRGFHEQYF

d_call: TRBD2
clone_size: NA
j_call: TRBJ2-7
v_call: TRBV4-3
cdr3_nt: TGCGCCAGCAGCCACGGGGGGGCCTACGAGCAGTACTTC
cdr3_aa: CASSHGGAYEQYF

d_call: NA
clone_size: few
j_call: TRBJ1-1
v_call: TRBV27
cdr3_nt: TGTGCCAGCAGTTTAGGGGTGACAGAGTTCGAAGCTTTCTTT
cdr3_aa: CASSLGVTEFEAFF

d_call: TRBD1
clone_size: NA
j_call: TRBJ1-1
v_call: TRBV6-1
cdr3_nt: TGTGCCAGTAGACGGGAGACAGGGGGCATCACTGAAGCTTTCTTT
cdr3_aa: CASRRETGGITEAFF

d_call: NA
clone_size: many
j_call: TRBJ1-1
v_call: TRBV6-5
cdr3_nt: TGTGCCAGCAGTTACTGGGGGGGACGGGCGACGAGAACTGAAGCTTTCTTT
cdr3_aa: CASSYWGGRATRTEAFF

d_call: NA
clone_size: NA
j_call: TRBJ2-5
v_call: TRBV20-1
cdr3_nt: TGCAGTGCTAGGGACACTGACCAAGAGACCCAGTACTTC
cdr3_aa: CSARDTDQETQYF

d_call: TRBD2
clone_size: NA
j_call: TRBJ2-5
v_call: TRBV2
cdr3_nt: TGTGCCAGCAGTGAACTAGCGGGGGGGCCAGGAGAGACCCAGTACTTC
cdr3_aa: CASSELAGGPGETQYF

d_call: TRBD1
clone_size: NA
j_call: TRBJ2-7
v_call: TRBV4-1
cdr3_nt: TGCGCCAGCAGCCACGCTACAGGGGGCACCGCCGACGAGCAGTACTTC
cdr3_aa: CASSHATGGTADEQYF

d_call: TRBD1
clone_size: NA
j_call: TRBJ1-6
v_call: TRBV5-1
cdr3_nt: TGCGCCAGCAGCGGCACAGGGGGTGGTAATTCACCCCTCCACTTT
cdr3_aa: CASSGTGGGNSPLHF

d_call: TRBD1
clone_size: few
j_call: TRBJ2-4
v_call: TRBV29-1
cdr3_nt: TGCAGCGGACAGGGAGCCAAAAACATTCAGTACTTC
cdr3_aa: CSGQGAKNIQYF

d_call: NA
clone_size: few
j_call: TRBJ2-6
v_call: TRBV6-5
cdr3_nt: TGTGCCAGCAGGGAGGGGATGAGGTACCGAGGGGCCAACGTCCTGACTTTC
cdr3_aa: CASREGMRYRGANVLTF

d_call: NA
clone_size: many
j_call: TRBJ2-5
v_call: TRBV29-1
cdr3_nt: TGCAGCTACCGCAGGAAGGCGGGGGAGACCCAGTACTTC
cdr3_aa: CSYRRKAGETQYF

d_call: NA
clone_size: few
j_call: TRBJ2-1
v_call: TRBV7-8
cdr3_nt: TGTGCCAGCAGCCCCGGACGAGTCGATTACAATGAGCAGTTCTTC
cdr3_aa: CASSPGRVDYNEQFF

d_call: NA
clone_size: many
j_call: TRBJ2-7
v_call: TRBV12-3/TRBV12-4
cdr3_nt: TGTGCCAGCAGTTTAGGGGGGCCCGTGGTGGGAAGGGACTACGAGCAGTACTTC
cdr3_aa: CASSLGGPVVGRDYEQYF

d_call: NA
clone_size: few
j_call: TRBJ1-1
v_call: TRBV7-9
cdr3_nt: TGTGCCAGCAGGCCAGGGAGATGGAATACTGAAGCTTTCTTT
cdr3_aa: CASRPGRWNTEAFF

d_call: TRBD2
clone_size: many
j_call: TRBJ2-5
v_call: TRBV27
cdr3_nt: TGTGCCAGCAGCCAGACTAGCGGGGTCCAAGAGACCCAGTACTTC
cdr3_aa: CASSQTSGVQETQYF

d_call: NA
clone_size: few
j_call: TRBJ1-1
v_call: TRBV27
cdr3_nt: TGTGCCAGCAGTTACGGACGGAATCGCATGAACACTGAAGCTTTCTTT
cdr3_aa: CASSYGRNRMNTEAFF

d_call: TRBD2
clone_size: few
j_call: TRBJ2-1
v_call: TRBV6-1
cdr3_nt: TGTGCCAGCAGTGGTCGGACTAGCGGGATACGAGGGGATGAGCAGTTCTTC
cdr3_aa: CASSGRTSGIRGDEQFF

d_call: TRBD1
clone_size: few
j_call: TRBJ1-1
v_call: TRBV29-1
cdr3_nt: TGCAGCCCGGACAGGGGAGGAGATGAAGCTTTCTTT
cdr3_aa: CSPDRGGDEAFF

d_call: NA
clone_size: many
j_call: TRBJ2-7
v_call: TRBV20-1
cdr3_nt: TGCAGTGCCCTCCGAGGGACTGAGATCTACGAGCAGTACTTC
cdr3_aa: CSALRGTEIYEQYF

d_call: NA
clone_size: few
j_call: TRBJ2-7
v_call: TRBV5-1
cdr3_nt: TGCGCCAGCAGCTTGGAACAAGGAGGTGCGCAGTACTTC
cdr3_aa: CASSLEQGGAQYF

d_call: TRBD1
clone_size: NA
j_call: TRBJ2-7
v_call: TRBV30
cdr3_nt: TGTGCCTGGAGGATGACAGGGGGCACAAACGAGCAGTACTTT
cdr3_aa: CAWRMTGGTNEQYF

d_call: TRBD2
clone_size: many
j_call: TRBJ2-3
v_call: TRBV20-1
cdr3_nt: TGCAGTGCTAGGGGAACAAGCGGGAGGGCCGCAGATACGCAGTATTTT
cdr3_aa: CSARGTSGRAADTQYF

d_call: NA
clone_size: NA
j_call: TRBJ1-2
v_call: TRBV27
cdr3_nt: TGTGCCAGCAGACAAGGGGAAGGATATGGCTACACCTTC
cdr3_aa: CASRQGEGYGYTF

d_call: TRBD2
clone_size: NA
j_call: TRBJ2-3
v_call: TRBV29-1
cdr3_nt: TGCAGCGTTGGCGGGGGGGCTTTGAGCACAGATACGCAGTATTTT
cdr3_aa: CSVGGGALSTDTQYF

d_call: NA
clone_size: few
j_call: TRBJ2-6
v_call: TRBV7-9
cdr3_nt: TGTGCCAGCAGCTTGCGGTCACCAGGGGCCAACGTCCTGACTTTC
cdr3_aa: CASSLRSPGANVLTF

d_call: NA
clone_size: many
j_call: TRBJ2-6
v_call: TRBV13
cdr3_nt: TGTGCCAGCAGCGCCCCCGGTTCCTCTGGGGCCAACGTCCTGACTTTC
cdr3_aa: CASSAPGSSGANVLTF

d_call: TRBD2
clone_size: NA
j_call: TRBJ2-5
v_call: TRBV27
cdr3_nt: TGTGCCAGCAGTGCCCTGGGACTAGCGGGACCAAGGAAAGAGACCCAGTACTTC
cdr3_aa: CASSALGLAGPRKETQYF

d_call: TRBD2
clone_size: many
j_call: TRBJ2-1
v_call: TRBV7-3
cdr3_nt: TGTGCCAGCAGCTTAACCAACCGGGGGGTTGAGCAGTTCTTC
cdr3_aa: CASSLTNRGVEQFF

d_call: TRBD1
clone_size: NA
j_call: TRBJ1-2
v_call: TRBV9
cdr3_nt: TGTGCCAGCAGCGTAGGGGTAGGGGGCATCTATGGCTACACCTTC
cdr3_aa: CASSVGVGGIYGYTF

d_call: TRBD1
clone_size: few
j_call: TRBJ1-6
v_call: TRBV10-1
cdr3_nt: TGCGCCAGCAACAGACAGGGAACGACCTATAATTCACCCCTCCACTTT
cdr3_aa: CASNRQGTTYNSPLHF

d_call: NA
clone_size: few
j_call: TRBJ2-5
v_call: TRBV7-9
cdr3_nt: TGTGCCAGCAGCCCTACAGGGAAAGAGACCCAGTACTTC
cdr3_aa: CASSPTGKETQYF

d_call: NA
clone_size: few
j_call: TRBJ1-5
v_call: TRBV2
cdr3_nt: TGTGCCAGCAGTGCCGACCGGTATAGCAATCAGCCCCAGCATTTT
cdr3_aa: CASSADRYSNQPQHF

d_call: NA
clone_size: few
j_call: TRBJ2-5
v_call: TRBV5-1
cdr3_nt: TGCGCCAGCAGCTTGAGGCTAGCGGAGACCCAGTACTTC
cdr3_aa: CASSLRLAETQYF

d_call: TRBD2
clone_size: NA
j_call: TRBJ2-1
v_call: TRBV6-2/TRBV6-3
cdr3_nt: TGTGCCAGCAGTTACCTAGCGGGAGGGCGTCACAATGAGCAGTTCTTC
cdr3_aa: CASSYLAGGRHNEQFF

d_call: NA
clone_size: NA
j_call: TRBJ1-2
v_call: TRBV5-1
cdr3_nt: TGCGCCAACAGCTTGCGTTCGGCAAACTATGGCTACACCTTC
cdr3_aa: CANSLRSANYGYTF

d_call: NA
clone_size: few
j_call: TRBJ1-1
v_call: TRBV7-9
cdr3_nt: TGTGCCAGCAGCGCACATGACCGGGAAGGAGCTTTCTTT
cdr3_aa: CASSAHDREGAFF

d_call: NA
clone_size: many
j_call: TRBJ2-1
v_call: TRBV18
cdr3_nt: TGTGCCAGCTCACCCCCGGTGGGCGGTAGGGGGAATGAGCAGTTCTTC
cdr3_aa: CASSPPVGGRGNEQFF

d_call: TRBD2
clone_size: many
j_call: TRBJ2-3
v_call: TRBV6-5
cdr3_nt: TGTGCCAGCAGTACGGGAGGGCCTACAGATACGCAGTATTTT
cdr3_aa: CASSTGGPTDTQYF

d_call: NA
clone_size: few
j_call: TRBJ2-2
v_call: TRBV6-6
cdr3_nt: TGTGCCAGCAGTTACAGGGTGAACACCGGGGAGCTGTTTTTT
cdr3_aa: CASSYRVNTGELFF

d_call: NA
clone_size: NA
j_call: TRBJ2-7
v_call: TRBV7-9
cdr3_nt: TGTGCCAGCAGCTTGGAGACCGGGAGAGGTTACTTC
cdr3_aa: CASSLETGRGYF

d_call: TRBD1
clone_size: many
j_call: TRBJ2-1
v_call: TRBV29-1
cdr3_nt: TGCAGCGTTGACCGGACAGGGGGCGGTGAGCAGTTCTTC
cdr3_aa: CSVDRTGGGEQFF

d_call: NA
clone_size: few
j_call: TRBJ2-2
v_call: TRBV3-1
cdr3_nt: TGTGCCAGCAGCCAAGATACAGCGAGGGAGCTGTTTTTT
cdr3_aa: CASSQDTARELFF

d_call: NA
clone_size: NA
j_call: TRBJ1-2
v_call: TRBV12-3/TRBV12-4
cdr3_nt: TGTGCCAGCAGGTGGTCGTACGGCTACACCTTC
cdr3_aa: CASRWSYGYTF

d_call: NA
clone_size: many
j_call: TRBJ1-2
v_call: TRBV2
cdr3_nt: TGTGCCAGCAGAGACCCAGACTATGGCTACACCTTC
cdr3_aa: CASRDPDYGYTF

d_call: TRBD1
clone_size: few
j_call: TRBJ1-2
v_call: TRBV4-1
cdr3_nt: TGCGCCAGCAGCCCCGACAGGGACGGCTACACCTTC
cdr3_aa: CASSPDRDGYTF

d_call: NA
clone_size: many
j_call: TRBJ2-3
v_call: TRBV6-5
cdr3_nt: TGTGCCAGCAGTTACGGGCGGGATGTCACAGATACGCAGTATTTT
cdr3_aa: CASSYGRDVTDTQYF

d_call: NA
clone_size: NA
j_call: TRBJ2-3
v_call: TRBV7-2
cdr3_nt: TGTGCCAGCAGCTTAGACGGGGTGGGGAGCACAGATACGCAGTATTTT
cdr3_aa: CASSLDGVGSTDTQYF

d_call: TRBD2
clone_size: few
j_call: TRBJ2-3
v_call: TRBV9
cdr3_nt: TGTGCCAGCAGCCCCCCTAGCGGGGATAGCACAGATACGCAGTATTTT
cdr3_aa: CASSPPSGDSTDTQYF

d_call: TRBD2
clone_size: few
j_call: TRBJ2-1
v_call: TRBV3-1
cdr3_nt: TGTGCCAGCGAGGTAGCGGGACATGAGCAGTTCTTC
cdr3_aa: CASEVAGHEQFF

d_call: NA
clone_size: NA
j_call: TRBJ1-2
v_call: TRBV12-3/TRBV12-4
cdr3_nt: TGTGCCAGCAGCCCGGGGCAAAACTATGGCTACACCTTC
cdr3_aa: CASSPGQNYGYTF

d_call: NA
clone_size: NA
j_call: TRBJ2-3
v_call: TRBV14
cdr3_nt: TGTGCCAGCAGCCAAGGGTTCAGGGAGGCTGTGGTCACGCAGTATTTT
cdr3_aa: CASSQGFREAVVTQYF